The 32 T cell receptor beta chains presented below share a single source sample, sequenced in a study of blood T cell repertoires in COVID-19. The assay was immunoSEQ multiplex PCR, and TCRdb's table has in-frame clones only and misses some. This table has about 190,000 clones, 65% to 80% appearing once. The sequenced material came from peripheral blood. These receptors all come from a woman aged 45-65 years with acute or convalescent COVID-19.

The chain couples TRBV19 to TRBJ1-1; TRBD1 might be the D (6 bases). The CDR3 length is 16 residues. Germline assignment: CDR1 LNHDA and CDR2 SQIVND (reference sequence). V was pared by 7 bases and J by 4 bases, with 22 bases between. CDR3 residues: CASTPGGGARITEAFF. As DNA, the CDR3 is TGTGCCAGTACCCCAGGAGGGGGGGCGCGGATCACTGAAGCTTTCTTT. Variable domain in full (rest from reference TRBV19 and TRBJ1-1): DGGITQSPKYLFRKEGQNVTLSCEQNLNHDAMYWYRQDPGQGLRLIYYSQIVNDFQKGDIAEGYSVSREKKESFPLTVTSAQKNPTAFYLCASTPGGGARITEAFFGQGTRLTVV.

The chain combines TRBV7-8 with TRBJ1-1; the match to TRBD1 covers 10 bases. V was pared by 1 base and J by 4 bases, with 3 bases of the junction left unmatched. Germline lookup yields CDR1 SGHVS and CDR2 FQNEAQ. The CDR3 is 15 amino acids. CDR3 amino acids: CASSLVDRGRTEAFF. The CDR3 coding sequence is TGTGCCAGCAGCTTAGTTGACAGGGGGCGCACTGAAGCTTTCTTT.

The chain uses TRBV27 and TRBJ2-7; D not certain. The CDR3 is 14 residues long. Between the trimmed V and J ends, which lost 3 bases and 0 bases, there was a span of 9 bases. Germline CDR1 reads MNHEY; CDR2 reads SMNVEV (reference sequence). This CDR3 reads CASSFTRSSYEQYF. In DNA, the CDR3 is TGTGCCAGCAGTTTCACTCGGAGCTCCTACGAGCAGTACTTC.

The rearrangement joins TRBV12-5 to TRBJ1-6, with D maybe TRBD1 (5 bases). The germline V and J ends were trimmed by 5 bases and 10 bases, with 15 bases remaining between them. The CDR3 sequence is 14 residues long. Germline values: CDR1 LGHNT, CDR2 FRNRAP. CDR3 DNA sequence: TGTGCTAGTGGTCAGGGTCTTTCCACCTCACCCCTCCACTTT. Translation gives CASGQGLSTSPLHF.

The chain combines TRBV19 with TRBJ1-2; D unclear. This CDR3 has 14 amino acids. Looked up from germline, CDR1 is LNHDA and CDR2 is SQIVND (reference sequence). The V end lost 6 bases, the J end lost 5 bases, and 16 bases lay between the germline ends. CDR3 sequence reads: CASREPGSPYGYTF. As DNA, the CDR3 is TGTGCCAGTAGGGAACCAGGTTCCCCTTATGGCTACACCTTC.

DNA for the CDR3: TGTGCCTGGAGTGTCGGGGGAGGAAGTCAGCCCCAGCATTTT. This codes for CAWSVGGGSQPQHF. The chain links TRBV30 to TRBJ1-5; D is possibly TRBD1 (5 bases). The CDR3 runs to 14 residues. From germline, CDR1 is GTSNPN and CDR2 SVGIG (reference sequence). Between the trimmed V and J ends, which lost 0 bases and 6 bases, there was a span of 12 bases. Full variable domain (rest looked up from reference TRBV30 and TRBJ1-5): SQTIHQWPATLVQPVGSPLSLECTVEGTSNPNLYWYRQAAGRGLQLLFYSVGIGQISSEVPQNLSASRPQDRQFILSSKKLLLSDSGFYLCAWSVGGGSQPQHFGDGTRLSIL.

This clone was counted a few times. CDR3 in amino acids: CASTGSANTGELFF. The DNA of the CDR3 is TGTGCCAGCACGGGGAGTGCGAACACCGGGGAGCTGTTTTTT. The chain combines TRBV6-5 with TRBJ2-2; D possibly corresponds to TRBD2 (5 bases). Germline assignment: CDR1 MNHEY and CDR2 SVGAGI. This CDR3 spans 14 amino acids. V was clipped by 7 bases and J by 0 bases, with 9 bases between them.

This clone was seen a handful of times. The chain carries TRBV14 and TRBJ2-7; a weak D match, TRBD1 (6 bases). With 4 bases removed from V and 0 bases from J, the gap between germline ends came to 13 bases. This CDR3 spans 15 amino acids. Germline V gives CDR1 SGHDN, CDR2 FVKESK. As DNA, the CDR3 is TGTGCCAGCAGCCCCCGGACAGCCGGCTCCTACGAGCAGTACTTC. Translating it yields CASSPRTAGSYEQYF.

The chain is built from TRBV6-2 or TRBV6-3 and TRBJ2-7, with 10 bases matching TRBD1. From germline, CDR1 is MNHEY and CDR2 SVGEGT. CDR3 length: 15 residues. The V gene end was trimmed by 5 bases and the J gene end by 7 bases; junction bases not matched to a gene: 11. The CDR3 protein is CASSKAGQGIREQYF. The CDR3 DNA is TGTGCCAGCAGTAAGGCGGGACAGGGGATACGGGAGCAGTACTTC.

The rearrangement links TRBV5-1 to TRBJ1-2, with 10 bases fitting TRBD1. Germline V gives CDR1 SGHRS, CDR2 YFSETQ. This CDR3 region has 15 residues. Trimming at V came to 4 bases and at J to 4 bases, leaving 7 bases not matched to a gene. The CDR3 nucleotides are TGCGCCAGCAGCGCCCGACAGGGGGCGGGCTATGGCTACACCTTC. Amino acid sequence: CASSARQGAGYGYTF. The entire variable domain, with the rest obtained from reference TRBV5-1 and TRBJ1-2, is as follows: KAGVTQTPRYLIKTRGQQVTLSCSPISGHRSVSWYQQTPGQGLQFLFEYFSETQRNKGNFPGRFSGRQFSNSRSEMNVSTLELGDSALYLCASSARQGAGYGYTFGSGTRLTVV.

The V gene is TRBV7-2, the J gene TRBJ1-3; D not resolved. Germline V gene data show CDR1 as SGHTA and CDR2 as FQGNSA. Trimming pared 3 bases from V and 4 bases from J, leaving 16 bases between. The CDR3 consists of 16 residues. DNA for the CDR3: TGTGCCAGCAGCTTTATTGCGGGGTCCGTAGGAAACACCATATATTTT. The encoded protein is CASSFIAGSVGNTIYF.

The genes are TRBV29-1 and TRBJ2-1; 12 positions match TRBD2. V dropped 6 bases and J dropped 8; count of bases not matched to a gene: 5. From germline, CDR1 is SQVTM and CDR2 ANQGSEA. The CDR3 is 13 residues long. The CDR3 here is CSVGTSGYDEQFF. The CDR3 bases are TGCAGCGTCGGGACTAGCGGGTACGATGAGCAGTTCTTC.

This clone was seen only once. The chain has TRBV21-1 and TRBJ2-7; no check of the table's D call, TRBD2, against the DNA was made. TRBV21-1 is marked as a pseudogene. The CDR3 totals 18 residues. The CDR3 spells CASSKVGGGPALLNEQYF. The CDR3 DNA reads as TGTGCCAGCAGCAAAGTAGGGGGGGGCCCAGCCTTACTAAACGAGCAGTACTTC.

The table lists this clone with many counts. V and J are TRBV6-2 or TRBV6-3 and TRBJ2-5; 7 positions agree with TRBD2. CDR3 size: 14 residues. V was clipped by 6 bases and J by 5 bases; unmatched bases: 9. Germline CDR1 is MNHEY and CDR2 is SVGEGT. The DNA for the CDR3 is TGTGCCAGCAGCCCCCGAATGGGGGGGGAGACCCAGTACTTC. Residues: CASSPRMGGETQYF.

This sequence joins TRBV18 and TRBJ2-3; tentatively, D is TRBD2 (6 bases). Looked up from germline, CDR1 is KGHSH and CDR2 is LQKENI. V dropped 3 bases and J dropped 2 bases, with 15 bases sitting between them. This CDR3 contains 16 residues. As DNA, the CDR3 is TGTGCCAGCTCACCCGTCGGGAGCGGATTCACAGATACGCAGTATTTT. Residues: CASSPVGSGFTDTQYF.

This clone came up once. The chain's CDR3 is CASSGRGSNYEQYF. CDR3 in DNA: TGTGCCAGCAGTGGTCGGGGTTCTAACTACGAGCAGTACTTC. The chain uses TRBV2 and TRBJ2-7, with D perhaps TRBD2 (5 bases). CDR3 length: 14 amino acids. Trimming took 4 bases from V and 3 from J, leaving 13 bases between them. Germline V gene sequence: CDR1 SNHLY, CDR2 FYNNEI.

J is TRBJ2-7 and V is TRBV5-8; 7 bases are shared with TRBD1. This CDR3 is built from 16 residues. Looked up from germline, CDR1 is SGHTS and CDR2 is YDEGEE. V trimming: 4 bases; J trimming: 6 bases; junction bases outside the gene matches: 16. CDR3 residues: CASSHGGRQGGREQYF. The CDR3 bases are TGTGCCAGCAGCCATGGAGGTAGACAGGGCGGTCGCGAGCAGTACTTC.

This chain links TRBV11-2 with TRBJ2-1; no firm D call. Trimming took 0 bases from V and 7 from J, leaving 10 bases between them. Germline assignment: CDR1 SGHAT and CDR2 FQNNGV. There are 14 residues in the CDR3. The CDR3 is CASSLDVARNEQFF. CDR3 nucleotides: TGTGCCAGCAGCTTAGATGTGGCGAGGAATGAGCAGTTCTTC.

The chain links TRBV27 to TRBJ2-7, with D unresolved. CDR3 size: 19 residues. CDR1 is MNHEY, CDR2 SMNVEV, per germline (reference sequence). Trimming took off 3 bases at V and 0 bases at J, with 24 bases between the two ends. For the CDR3, the DNA is TGTGCCAGCAGTTTCCCCTCGATCATACTACCTCCTGACTCCTACGAGCAGTACTTC. Translated, it gives CASSFPSIILPPDSYEQYF.

The chain carries TRBV21-1 and TRBJ2-5; the table's D call TRBD1 went unverified against the DNA. TRBV21-1 counts as a pseudogene. This CDR3 has 10 amino acids. CDR3 coding DNA: TGTGCCAGCACCACAACCACCCAGTACTTC. The encoded protein is CASTTTTQYF.

This chain uses TRBV7-2 with TRBJ2-7; 9 bases are a match to TRBD2. CDR3 length: 15 residues. J lost 3 bases, V lost 5 bases, and 8 bases had no gene match. CDR1 and CDR2 from the germline V gene are SGHTA and FQGNSA. The CDR3 spells CASSPGGAGGYEQYF. CDR3 coding DNA: TGTGCCAGCAGCCCGGGGGGAGCGGGGGGCTACGAGCAGTACTTC.

The chain links TRBV14 to TRBJ2-1; unclear D gene. Trimming took off 4 bases at V and 11 bases at J, with 15 bases between the two ends. The CDR3 totals 13 residues. Per the germline V gene, CDR1 is SGHDN and CDR2 is FVKESK. The CDR3 DNA follows: TGTGCCAGCAGCCCGTCAGATCGAGGAAAGCAGTTCTTC. It yields the protein CASSPSDRGKQFF.

The chain couples TRBV5-1 to TRBJ2-7; TRBD2 matches at 9 bases. The V gene end was trimmed by 3 bases and the J gene end by 2 bases; junction bases not matched to a gene: 12. The CDR3 is 17 residues long. Germline assignment: CDR1 SGHRS and CDR2 YFSETQ. The CDR3 is CASSYNLLAGSTYEQYF. The CDR3 region has the DNA TGCGCCAGCAGCTACAACCTACTAGCGGGCAGTACCTACGAGCAGTACTTC. The complete variable domain, with remaining parts taken from reference TRBV5-1 and TRBJ2-7, reads KAGVTQTPRYLIKTRGQQVTLSCSPISGHRSVSWYQQTPGQGLQFLFEYFSETQRNKGNFPGRFSGRQFSNSRSEMNVSTLELGDSALYLCASSYNLLAGSTYEQYFGPGTRLTVT.

The chain joins TRBV19 to TRBJ1-1; 10 bases fit TRBD1. The CDR3 is 19 residues long. Germline-derived CDR1 and CDR2 are LNHDA and SQIVND (reference sequence). V trimming: 5 bases; J trimming: 2 bases; junction bases outside the gene matches: 17. CDR3 region: CASSGTGTGVSVGNTEAFF. In DNA form, the CDR3 reads TGTGCCAGTAGTGGAACCGGGACAGGGGTCTCAGTTGGAAACACTGAAGCTTTCTTT.

This chain connects TRBV29-1 to TRBJ2-3; a possible D gene is TRBD1 (6 bases). The length of the CDR3 is 14 residues. In germline, CDR1 is SQVTM, CDR2 ANQGSEA. V shed 5 bases and J shed 9 bases, with 21 bases lying between them. CDR3 coding DNA: TGCAGCGTTACCCCAGTTGGGGGCTGGGGGACGCAGTATTTT. Protein product: CSVTPVGGWGTQYF.

The rearrangement joins TRBV7-2 to TRBJ2-7, with 7 bases matching TRBD2. With 1 base clipped from V and 6 bases from J, the junction kept 3 bases outside the gene matches. Germline values: CDR1 SGHTA, CDR2 FQGNSA. This CDR3 has 13 amino acids. DNA of the CDR3: TGTGCCAGCAGCTTAGAGGGGAGGGGCGAGCAGTACTTC. Its protein is CASSLEGRGEQYF. The entire variable domain, with the rest obtained from reference TRBV7-2 and TRBJ2-7, is as follows: GAGVSQSPSNKVTEKGKDVELRCDPISGHTALYWYRQSLGQGLEFLIYFQGNSAPDKSGLPSDRFSAERTGGSVSTLTIQRTQQEDSAVYLCASSLEGRGEQYFGPGTRLTVT.

The chain couples TRBV5-1 to TRBJ1-1; the match to TRBD1 covers 7 bases. In germline, CDR1 is SGHRS, CDR2 YFSETQ. The V segment lost 4 bases and the J segment 8 bases; nucleotides outside the gene matches: 8. This CDR3 region has 13 residues. CDR3 sequence reads: CASSRDSYSEAFF. The CDR3 region has the DNA TGCGCCAGCAGCCGGGACAGTTACTCAGAAGCTTTCTTT.

The chain uses TRBV6-5 and TRBJ1-2; 9 nucleotides match TRBD1. V lost 6 bases to trimming and J lost 4 bases; unmatched junction nucleotides: 3. The CDR3 loop spans 13 amino acids. CDR1 and CDR2 (germline): MNHEY, SVGAGI. CDR3 sequence (DNA): TGTGCCAGCAGCCGGACAGGGGTCTATGGCTACACCTTC. It encodes CASSRTGVYGYTF.

The chain's CDR3 is CASSGQVNQPQHF. CDR3 DNA: TGTGCCAGTAGCGGACAAGTCAATCAGCCCCAGCATTTT. The chain couples TRBV19 to TRBJ1-5; a possible D gene is TRBD1 (5 bases). The V gene lost 6 bases and the J gene lost 3 bases, with 9 bases spanning the gap. Germline values: CDR1 LNHDA, CDR2 SQIVND (reference sequence). This CDR3 contains 13 residues.

The gene calls are TRBV12-3 or TRBV12-4 and TRBJ1-2; D unclear. V was shortened by 2 bases and J by 6 bases, with 7 bases between the two germline ends. This CDR3 has 12 amino acids. CDR3 sequence: CASSLPEHGYTF. CDR3 DNA: TGTGCCAGCAGTTTACCAGAACATGGCTACACCTTC.

The gene calls are TRBV7-2 and TRBJ2-7, with D maybe TRBD1 (5 bases). Trimming took off 2 bases at V and 1 base at J, with 12 bases between the two ends. Germline lookup yields CDR1 SGHTA and CDR2 FQGNSA. This CDR3 spans 15 amino acids. CDR3 in amino acids: CASSLRGRQSYEQYF. In DNA form, the CDR3 reads TGTGCCAGCAGCTTAAGGGGCCGGCAATCCTACGAGCAGTACTTC.

V is TRBV5-8 and J is TRBJ2-7, with TRBD1 matching 10 bases. The CDR3 loop spans 16 amino acids. The junction had 8 bases not matched to a gene; V was cut back by 5 bases and J by 0 bases. Per the germline V gene, CDR1 is SGHTS and CDR2 is YDEGEE. The CDR3: CASRVTGQGFSYEQYF. The DNA for the CDR3 is TGTGCCAGCAGGGTCACGGGACAGGGGTTCTCCTACGAGCAGTACTTC.